The present entry profiles one T cell receptor (beta chain) with its context. The sample originates from a study of identical twins. Trimming took off 2 bases at V and 3 bases at J, with 11 bases between the two ends. The CDR3 contains 15 residues. The germline gives CDR1 SGHDT, CDR2 YYEEEE. MiXCR was run by TCRdb on the 5' RACE reads, yielding one entry per CDR3 protein. The repertoire includes about 470,000 distinct CDR3 sequences, approximately 25% of them detected once, and around 3% sits in the top ten. In addition, the sample was reused for a study of T cells expressing NK-cell markers.

This TCR was sampled from a woman in her late teens or twenties in good health. The chain links TRBV5-6 to TRBJ2-2, with D possibly matching TRBD1 (6 bases). Sequenced: CD4+ T cells sorted from blood. The CDR3 nucleotides read TGTGCCAGCAGCTTCCAGGGGTTCGACACCGGGGAGCTGTTTTTT. Its translation: CASSFQGFDTGELFF.